Listed here are 19 T cell receptor beta chains from one sample, sequenced in a study of T cell responses to AZD1222 COVID-19 vaccine. Method: immunoSEQ multiplex PCR; TCRdb's copy keeps in-frame clones and lacks some. Of 75,000 to 100,000 clones in the sample, roughly 90% are singletons; the top ten hold 4.5% to 6%. Sequencing was performed on peripheral blood, taken on day 0 of AZD1222 vaccination. The receptors come from an adult in good health.

This clone was detected once. The V and J genes are TRBV24-1 and TRBJ2-1; 8 bases line up with TRBD2. Germline V lookup: CDR1 KGHDR, CDR2 SFDVKD. CDR3 size: 14 residues. V shed 4 bases and J 13 bases; nucleotides not matched to a gene: 11. This chain's CDR3 is CATSDPNSGNRQFF. In DNA form, the CDR3 reads TGTGCCACCAGTGACCCCAATAGCGGGAATCGTCAGTTCTTC.

The chain employs TRBV6-5 and TRBJ2-7, with TRBD2 identical over 8 bases. V gave up 7 bases and J gave up 2 bases; unmatched junction bases: 7. The CDR3 runs to 14 residues. Germline CDR1 is MNHEY and CDR2 is SVGAGI. Here the CDR3 DNA reads TGTGCCAGCACCGAACGGGGGGGACCCTACGAGCAGTACTTC. Translating gives CASTERGGPYEQYF.

The chain couples TRBV12-5 to TRBJ2-7, with 11 bases fitting TRBD2. CDR3 length: 17 residues. V was pared by 2 bases and J by 1 base, with 7 bases of the junction left unmatched. The V gene's germline CDR1 is LGHNT and CDR2 FRNRAP. CDR3 region: CASGLRTSGSQSYEQYF. CDR3 nucleotides: TGTGCTAGTGGTTTGAGAACTAGCGGGAGTCAGTCCTACGAGCAGTACTTC.

The CDR3 here is CASSLDLGRLRETQYF. Written as DNA, the CDR3 is TGCGCCAGCAGCTTGGACCTCGGGAGGCTTCGAGAGACCCAGTACTTC. The chain combines TRBV5-1 with TRBJ2-5; 7 positions match TRBD2. The CDR3 loop spans 16 amino acids. The V segment lost 0 bases and the J segment 4 bases; nucleotides outside the gene matches: 9. Germline V gene data show CDR1 as SGHRS and CDR2 as YFSETQ.

V is TRBV4-2 and J is TRBJ2-5, with D unclear. The CDR3 runs to 15 residues. Germline CDR1 reads LGHNA; CDR2 reads YNFKEQ. V lost 1 base and J lost 4, with 13 bases in between. The CDR3 nucleotides read TGTGCCAGCAGCCAAGCTTTCTCTGAAGGAGAGACCCAGTACTTC. It yields the protein CASSQAFSEGETQYF.

The chain couples TRBV19 to TRBJ1-4; no definite D call. This CDR3 has 13 residues. Trimming left V 5 bases short and J 8 bases short, with 12 bases between. CDR1 and CDR2 (germline): LNHDA, SQIVND (reference sequence). The CDR3 loop is CASSRGLEEKLFF. The CDR3 nucleotides are TGTGCCAGTAGTCGAGGTTTGGAGGAAAAACTGTTTTTT.

This chain joins TRBV6-5 and TRBJ2-1, with 11 bases that match TRBD2. The CDR3 runs to 15 residues. Germline CDR1 reads MNHEY; CDR2 reads SVGAGI. Trimming at V came to 8 bases and at J to 5 bases, leaving 8 bases not matched to a gene. The CDR3 nucleotides are TGTGCCAGCCGAGGTGGGACTAGCGGAAACAATGAGCAGTTCTTC. Translated, it gives CASRGGTSGNNEQFF.

In DNA, the CDR3 is TGCGCCAGCAGCCCCGGGACAGGGACGAACACTGAAGCTTTCTTT. This gives the protein CASSPGTGTNTEAFF. The chain is built from TRBV5-1 and TRBJ1-1; 9 bases are shared with TRBD1. The CDR3 is 15 residues long. Germline trimming cut 4 bases from V and 1 base from J; bases unmatched to any gene: 5. Germline V gene sequence: CDR1 SGHRS, CDR2 YFSETQ.

The chain employs TRBV7-9 and TRBJ2-3, with D uncertain. Per the germline V gene, CDR1 is SEHNR and CDR2 is FQNEAQ (reference sequence). The CDR3 has 15 amino acids. The V end was cut by 5 bases, the J end by 11 bases, with 23 bases between. The CDR3 DNA reads as TGTGCCAGCAGCCTCTCAGTGTCATCACAGATACGGCAGTATTTT. Translating gives CASSLSVSSQIRQYF.

With regard to this clone: A junction end diverges from the germline sequence, so it may reflect a read error. This chain uses TRBV5-1 with TRBJ2-1; the D is unclear. CDR1 is SGHRS and CDR2 is YFSETQ in the germline V gene. The CDR3 is 12 amino acids. For the CDR3, the DNA is TGCGCCAGCAGCTTATCCTCCAATGAGCAGTTCTTC. This sequence encodes CASSLSSNEQFF. The whole variable domain, filled in from reference TRBV5-1 and TRBJ2-1, reads KAGVTQTPRYLIKTRGQQVTLSCSPISGHRSVSWYQQTPGQGLQFLFEYFSETQRNKGNFPGRFSGRQFSNSRSEMNVSTLELGDSALYLCASSLSSNEQFFGPGTRLTVL.

The count of this clone is one. The rearrangement links TRBV6-5 to TRBJ1-1; D is unresolved. Trimming took 7 bases from V and 5 from J, leaving 8 bases between them. CDR1 is MNHEY, CDR2 SVGAGI, per germline. The CDR3 loop spans 11 amino acids. In nucleotides, the CDR3 is TGTGCCAGCACCTCGTCTACTGAAGCTTTCTTT. This sequence encodes CASTSSTEAFF.

The chain recombines TRBV30 with TRBJ2-1; 9 nucleotides agree with TRBD2. CDR1 is GTSNPN and CDR2 is SVGIG in the germline V gene (reference sequence). V lost 4 bases and J lost 7; bases outside the gene matches: 5. The CDR3 loop spans 13 amino acids. Here the CDR3 reads CAWKSGRQNEQFF. CDR3 DNA sequence: TGTGCCTGGAAGAGCGGGAGGCAAAATGAGCAGTTCTTC.

The chain carries TRBV5-4 and TRBJ2-4; 7 bases fit TRBD2. The germline V gene encodes CDR1 SGHNT and CDR2 YYREEE (reference sequence). With V trimmed by 4 bases and J by 7 bases, 5 bases remained unmatched. The CDR3 is 13 residues long. The CDR3 DNA follows: TGTGCCAGCAGCAGACTAGCCGCGAACATTCAGTACTTC. It translates to CASSRLAANIQYF.

V gene TRBV5-1 combines with J gene TRBJ2-1; maybe TRBD2 (5 bases). This CDR3 is built from 15 residues. Trimming took off 5 bases at V and 2 bases at J, with 14 bases between the two ends. Germline CDR1 and CDR2: SGHRS and YFSETQ. In nucleotides, the CDR3 is TGCGCCAGCAGATCCTCTGGCGGGCCCTACAATGAGCAGTTCTTC. Protein: CASRSSGGPYNEQFF.

V and J are TRBV2 and TRBJ2-5; D not certain. The germline V gene has CDR1 SNHLY and CDR2 FYNNEI. This CDR3 has 12 residues. V was shortened by 3 bases and J by 4 bases, with 6 bases between the two germline ends. The CDR3 DNA follows: TGTGCCAGCAGTGAGTGGGGAGAGACCCAGTACTTC. It translates to CASSEWGETQYF.

This chain connects TRBV28 to TRBJ2-3; 9 nucleotides line up with TRBD1. There are 16 residues in the CDR3. V lost 5 bases and J lost 6; bases outside the gene matches: 12. Germline V CDR1 and CDR2: MDHEN, SYDVKM. The CDR3 nucleotides are TGTGCCAGCAGTGAGACAGGGGGTCGCTCCGCGGATACGCAGTATTTT. It encodes CASSETGGRSADTQYF.

The chain is built from TRBV18 and TRBJ2-1; D not resolved. Germline V gene data show CDR1 as KGHSH and CDR2 as LQKENI. There are 13 residues in the CDR3. Trimming cost V 2 bases and J 8 bases, with 10 bases left between them. CDR3 amino acids: CASSPGDEDEQFF. The CDR3 nucleotides read TGTGCCAGCTCACCAGGGGATGAGGATGAGCAGTTCTTC.

V usage is TRBV27 and J usage is TRBJ2-3; 8 positions agree with TRBD2. The length of the CDR3 is 16 residues. Germline CDR1 reads MNHEY; CDR2 reads SMNVEV (reference sequence). V was clipped by 3 bases and J by 0 bases; unmatched bases: 5. CDR3 residues: CASSLSGGRSTDTQYF. The CDR3 bases are TGTGCCAGCAGTTTGTCCGGCGGGAGGAGCACAGATACGCAGTATTTT.

The chain uses TRBV7-9 and TRBJ2-3; TRBD1 agrees at 7 bases. The germline CDR1 and CDR2 sequences are SEHNR and FQNEAQ (reference sequence). V was clipped by 5 bases and J by 3 bases; unmatched bases: 8. CDR3 size: 15 residues. CDR3 nucleotide sequence: TGTGCCAGCAGCAGGACAGGAAGGGAAACAGATACGCAGTATTTT. As protein: CASSRTGRETDTQYF.